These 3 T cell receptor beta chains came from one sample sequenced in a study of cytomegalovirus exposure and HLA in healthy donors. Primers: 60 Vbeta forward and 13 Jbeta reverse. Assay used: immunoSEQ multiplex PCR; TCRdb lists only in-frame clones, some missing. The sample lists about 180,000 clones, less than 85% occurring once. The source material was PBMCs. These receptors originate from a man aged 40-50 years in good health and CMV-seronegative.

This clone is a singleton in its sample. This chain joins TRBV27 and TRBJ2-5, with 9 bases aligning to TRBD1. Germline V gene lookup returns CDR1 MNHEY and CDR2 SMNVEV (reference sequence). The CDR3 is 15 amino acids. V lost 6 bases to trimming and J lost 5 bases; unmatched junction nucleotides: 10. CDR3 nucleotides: TGTGCCAGCAGCTACAGGGGGCGTAGAGAGGAGACCCAGTACTTC. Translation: CASSYRGRREETQYF.

For the CDR3, the DNA is TGTGCCAGCAGCCTCAGACAGGGGGCAGATACGCAGTATTTT. Amino acid sequence: CASSLRQGADTQYF. The chain joins TRBV14 to TRBJ2-3; 9 nucleotides agree with TRBD1. Per the germline V gene, CDR1 is SGHDN and CDR2 is FVKESK. V shed 4 bases and J 4 bases; nucleotides not matched to a gene: 3. This CDR3 region has 14 residues.

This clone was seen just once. The CDR3 DNA reads as TGTGCCAGCAGCCCCGGGACTAGCGGGACGGGAGAGACCCAGTACTTC. Amino acids: CASSPGTSGTGETQYF. The chain links TRBV2 to TRBJ2-5, with 13 bases fitting TRBD2. V was clipped by 6 bases and J by 4 bases; unmatched bases: 8. The germline V gene has CDR1 SNHLY and CDR2 FYNNEI. The CDR3 runs to 16 residues. Together with reference TRBV2 and TRBJ2-5, the CDR3 gives the full variable domain: EPEVTQTPSHQVTQMGQEVILRCVPISNHLYFYWYRQILGQKVEFLVSFYNNEISEKSEIFDDQFSVERPDGSNFTLKIRSTKLEDSAMYFCASSPGTSGTGETQYFGPGTRLLVL.